The subject of this entry is one T cell receptor beta chain. Antigen: not known. This sample's RNA came from whole unsorted tissue. The data belong to a study of tumor and adjacent non-tumor tissue in lung cancer. For the study at large: Aged about 30 to 76 years, patients included more than nine men and 5 women with stage I to III disease. Findings and caveats of the study: Top 100 clones took a larger repertoire share in normal lung. Tumor TCR diversity, when higher, was linked to shorter survival. Tumor tissue had significantly higher TCR diversity than normal lung.

A modified ARM-PCR protocol with three rounds of nested PCR amplified TCRbeta. TCRdb re-called the multiplex PCR reads through MiXCR, storing one row per CDR3 protein. The sample contains approximately 71,000 distinct CDR3 sequences, 60% of which appear only once. CDR3 length equals 18 residues. V was trimmed by 2 bases and J by 0 bases, leaving 18 bases between them. CDR1 is MGHRA and CDR2 is YSYEKL in the germline V gene. The clonotype originates from a man aged 50 or older with non-small cell lung cancer. The sample comprised lung tumor tissue. V gene TRBV4-1 combines with J gene TRBJ2-3; D ambiguous. The chain's CDR3 is CASSQIWWVYHSTDTQYF. CDR3 nucleotide sequence: TGCGCCAGCAGCCAAATCTGGTGGGTCTATCATAGCACAGATACGCAGTATTTT.